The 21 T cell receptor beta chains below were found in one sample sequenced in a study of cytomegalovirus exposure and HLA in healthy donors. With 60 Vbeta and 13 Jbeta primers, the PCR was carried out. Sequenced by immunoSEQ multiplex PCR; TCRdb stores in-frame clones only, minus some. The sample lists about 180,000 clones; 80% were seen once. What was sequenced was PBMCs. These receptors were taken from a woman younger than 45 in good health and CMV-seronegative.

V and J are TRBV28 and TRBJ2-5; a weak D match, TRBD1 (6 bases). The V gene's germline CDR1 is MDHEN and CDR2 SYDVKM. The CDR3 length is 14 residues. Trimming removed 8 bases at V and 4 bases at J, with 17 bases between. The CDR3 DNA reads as TGTGCCAGCCACGAGGGCAGGGGTAGAGAGACCCAGTACTTC. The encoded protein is CASHEGRGRETQYF.

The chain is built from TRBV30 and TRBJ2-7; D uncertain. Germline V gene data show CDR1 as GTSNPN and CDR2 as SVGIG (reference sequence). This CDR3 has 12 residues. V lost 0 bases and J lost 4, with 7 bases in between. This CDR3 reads CAWSVSNYEQYF. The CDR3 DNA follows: TGTGCCTGGAGTGTTTCCAATTACGAGCAGTACTTC.

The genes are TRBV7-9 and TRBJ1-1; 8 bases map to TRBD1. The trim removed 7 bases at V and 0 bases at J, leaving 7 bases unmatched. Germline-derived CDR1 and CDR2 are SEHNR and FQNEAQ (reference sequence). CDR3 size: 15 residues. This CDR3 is CASTHRGRVNTEAFF. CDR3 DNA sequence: TGTGCCAGCACCCACAGGGGGAGGGTGAACACTGAAGCTTTCTTT.

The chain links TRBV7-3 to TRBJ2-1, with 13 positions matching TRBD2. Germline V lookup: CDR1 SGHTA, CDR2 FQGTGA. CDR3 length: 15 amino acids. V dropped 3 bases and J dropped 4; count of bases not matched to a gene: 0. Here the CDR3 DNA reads TGTGCCAGCAGCTTGACTAGCGGGGGGTACAATGAGCAGTTCTTC. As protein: CASSLTSGGYNEQFF.

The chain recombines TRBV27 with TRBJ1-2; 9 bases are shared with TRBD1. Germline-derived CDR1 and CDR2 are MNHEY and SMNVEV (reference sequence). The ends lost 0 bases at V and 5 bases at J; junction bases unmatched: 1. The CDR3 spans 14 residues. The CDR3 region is CASSLSGTGYGYTF. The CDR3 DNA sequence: TGTGCCAGCAGTTTATCGGGGACAGGGTATGGCTACACCTTC.

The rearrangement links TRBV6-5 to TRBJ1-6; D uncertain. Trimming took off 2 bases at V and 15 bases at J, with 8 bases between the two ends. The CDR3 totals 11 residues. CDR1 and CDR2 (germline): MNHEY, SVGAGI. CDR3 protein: CASSYRGDLHF. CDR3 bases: TGTGCCAGCAGTTACCGCGGGGACCTCCACTTT.

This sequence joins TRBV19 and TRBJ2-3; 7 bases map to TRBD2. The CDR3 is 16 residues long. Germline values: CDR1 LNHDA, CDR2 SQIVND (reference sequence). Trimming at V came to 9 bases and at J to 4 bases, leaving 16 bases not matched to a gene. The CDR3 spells CASREGLKSSADTQYF. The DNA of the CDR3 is TGTGCCAGCCGAGAGGGACTAAAATCTTCGGCAGATACGCAGTATTTT.

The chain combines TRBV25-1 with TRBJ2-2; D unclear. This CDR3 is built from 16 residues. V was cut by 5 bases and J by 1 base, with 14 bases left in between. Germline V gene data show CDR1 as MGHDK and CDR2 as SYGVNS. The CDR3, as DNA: TGTGCCAGCAGTCCCCGCCCTTACGGGAACACCGGGGAGCTGTTTTTT. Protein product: CASSPRPYGNTGELFF.

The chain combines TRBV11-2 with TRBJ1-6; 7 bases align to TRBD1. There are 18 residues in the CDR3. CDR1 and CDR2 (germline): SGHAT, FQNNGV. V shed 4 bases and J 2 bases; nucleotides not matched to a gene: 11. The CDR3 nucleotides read TGTGCCAGCAGCTCCCCACCCACAGGGGTCCCCTATAATTCACCCCTCCACTTT. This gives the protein CASSSPPTGVPYNSPLHF.

Written as DNA, the CDR3 is TGCAGCACCAGGGACTGGGGGGGCGGGGGCACAGATACGCAGTATTTT. It specifies CSTRDWGGGGTDTQYF. The rearrangement joins TRBV29-1 to TRBJ2-3; maybe TRBD2 (7 bases). Looked up from germline, CDR1 is SQVTM and CDR2 is ANQGSEA. Trimming took 8 bases from V and 1 from J, leaving 22 bases between them. The CDR3 loop spans 16 amino acids.

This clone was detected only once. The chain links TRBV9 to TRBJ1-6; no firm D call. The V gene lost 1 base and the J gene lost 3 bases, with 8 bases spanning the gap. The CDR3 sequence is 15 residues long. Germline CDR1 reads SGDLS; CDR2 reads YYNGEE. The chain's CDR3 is CASSVRGNYNSPLHF. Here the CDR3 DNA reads TGTGCCAGCAGCGTACGAGGCAACTATAATTCACCCCTCCACTTT.

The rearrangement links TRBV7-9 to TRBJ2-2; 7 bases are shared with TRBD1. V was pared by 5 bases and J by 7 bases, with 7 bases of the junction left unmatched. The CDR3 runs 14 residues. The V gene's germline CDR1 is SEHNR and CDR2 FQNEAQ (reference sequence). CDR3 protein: CASSTTGVIGELFF. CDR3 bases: TGTGCCAGCAGCACAACAGGGGTTATCGGGGAGCTGTTTTTT.

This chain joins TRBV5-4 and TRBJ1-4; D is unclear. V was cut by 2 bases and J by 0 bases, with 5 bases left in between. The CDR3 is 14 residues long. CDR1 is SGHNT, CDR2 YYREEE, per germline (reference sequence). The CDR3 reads CASSFYATNEKLFF. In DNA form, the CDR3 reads TGTGCCAGCAGCTTCTATGCAACTAATGAAAAACTGTTTTTT. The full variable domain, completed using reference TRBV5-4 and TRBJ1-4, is ETGVTQSPTHLIKTRGQQVTLRCSSQSGHNTVSWYQQALGQGPQFIFQYYREEENGRGNFPPRFSGLQFPNYSSELNVNALELDDSALYLCASSFYATNEKLFFGSGTQLSVL.

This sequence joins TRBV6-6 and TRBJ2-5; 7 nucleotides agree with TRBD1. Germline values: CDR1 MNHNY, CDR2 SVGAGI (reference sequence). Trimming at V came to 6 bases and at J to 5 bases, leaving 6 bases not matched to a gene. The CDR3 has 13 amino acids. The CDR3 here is CASSQGGVETQYF. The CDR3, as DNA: TGTGCCAGCAGCCAAGGGGGCGTCGAGACCCAGTACTTC.

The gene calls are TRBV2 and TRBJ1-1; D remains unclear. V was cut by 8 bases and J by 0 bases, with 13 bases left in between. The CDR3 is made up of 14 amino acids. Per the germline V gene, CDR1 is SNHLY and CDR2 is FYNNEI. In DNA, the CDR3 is TGTGCCAGCGGAGCCCTAACACTGAACACTGAAGCTTTCTTT. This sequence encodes CASGALTLNTEAFF.

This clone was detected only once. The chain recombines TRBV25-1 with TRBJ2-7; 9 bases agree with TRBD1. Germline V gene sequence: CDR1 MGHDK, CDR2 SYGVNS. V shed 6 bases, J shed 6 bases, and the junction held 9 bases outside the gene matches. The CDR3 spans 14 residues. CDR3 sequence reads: CASREQGAAGEQYF. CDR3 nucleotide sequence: TGTGCCAGCAGGGAACAGGGGGCCGCGGGCGAGCAGTACTTC.

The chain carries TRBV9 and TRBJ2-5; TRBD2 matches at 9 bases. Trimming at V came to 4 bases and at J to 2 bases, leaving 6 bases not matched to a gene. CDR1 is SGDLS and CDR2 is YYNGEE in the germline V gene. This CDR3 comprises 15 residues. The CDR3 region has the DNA TGTGCCAGCAGCCAGCGGGGGGCCTCTCAAGAGACCCAGTACTTC. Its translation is CASSQRGASQETQYF.

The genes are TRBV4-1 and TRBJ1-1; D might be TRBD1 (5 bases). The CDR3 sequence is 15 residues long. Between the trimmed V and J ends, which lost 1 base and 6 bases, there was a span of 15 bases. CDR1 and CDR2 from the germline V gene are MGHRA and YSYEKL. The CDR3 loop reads CASSQGYRVGAEAFF. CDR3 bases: TGCGCCAGCAGCCAAGGGTACAGAGTAGGGGCTGAAGCTTTCTTT.

Written as DNA, the CDR3 is TGCGCCAGCAGCTTGGGGTGGCAGGGGAATGGCTACACCTTC. Its protein product is CASSLGWQGNGYTF. This chain joins TRBV5-1 and TRBJ1-2; tentatively, D is TRBD1 (6 bases). The germline V gene encodes CDR1 SGHRS and CDR2 YFSETQ. The CDR3 is made up of 14 amino acids. Trimming removed 0 bases at V and 6 bases at J, with 12 bases between.

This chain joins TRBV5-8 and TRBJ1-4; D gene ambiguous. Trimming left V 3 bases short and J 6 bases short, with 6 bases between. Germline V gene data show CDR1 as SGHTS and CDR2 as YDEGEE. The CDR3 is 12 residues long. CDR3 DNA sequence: TGTGCCAGCAGCTCCGCGTATGAAAAACTGTTTTTT. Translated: CASSSAYEKLFF.

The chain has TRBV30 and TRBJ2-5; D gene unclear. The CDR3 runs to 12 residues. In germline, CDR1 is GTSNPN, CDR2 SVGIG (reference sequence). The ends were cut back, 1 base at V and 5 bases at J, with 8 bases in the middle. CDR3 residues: CAWSGYEETQYF. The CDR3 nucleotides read TGTGCCTGGAGTGGGTACGAGGAGACCCAGTACTTC.